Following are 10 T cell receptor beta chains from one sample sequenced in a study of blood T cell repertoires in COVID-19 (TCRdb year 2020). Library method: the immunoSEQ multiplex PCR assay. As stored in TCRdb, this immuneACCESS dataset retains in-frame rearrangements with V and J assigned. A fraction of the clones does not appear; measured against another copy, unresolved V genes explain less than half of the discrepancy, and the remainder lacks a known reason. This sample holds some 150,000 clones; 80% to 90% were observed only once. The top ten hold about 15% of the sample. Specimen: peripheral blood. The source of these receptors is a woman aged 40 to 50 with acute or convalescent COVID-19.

The DNA for the CDR3 is TGTGCCAGCAGTCACCCGACAGGGGGCGTTGAAAAACTGTTTTTT. Its translation: CASSHPTGGVEKLFF. V is TRBV28 and J is TRBJ1-4; TRBD1 agrees at 10 bases. CDR1 and CDR2 (germline): MDHEN, SYDVKM. V shed 5 bases and J 7 bases; nucleotides not matched to a gene: 7. The CDR3 is 15 residues long.

The CDR3 protein is CASSDTGSVFGAFF. The DNA of the CDR3 is TGTGCCAGCAGTGACACAGGGTCCGTATTTGGAGCTTTCTTT. V and J are TRBV6-1 and TRBJ1-1; a weak D match, TRBD1 (6 bases). The CDR3 length is 14 residues. Trimming stripped 3 bases from V and 10 bases from J, with 18 bases between. Germline CDR1 and CDR2: MNHNS and SASEGT.

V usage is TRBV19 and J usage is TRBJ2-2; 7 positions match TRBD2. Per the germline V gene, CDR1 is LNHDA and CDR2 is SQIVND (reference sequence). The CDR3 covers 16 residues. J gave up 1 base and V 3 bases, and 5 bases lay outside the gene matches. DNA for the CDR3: TGTGCCAGTAGTATGCCACTAGCGAGGAACACCGGGGAGCTGTTTTTT. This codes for CASSMPLARNTGELFF. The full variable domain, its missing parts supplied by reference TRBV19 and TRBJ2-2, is DGGITQSPKYLFRKEGQNVTLSCEQNLNHDAMYWYRQDPGQGLRLIYYSQIVNDFQKGDIAEGYSVSREKKESFPLTVTSAQKNPTAFYLCASSMPLARNTGELFFGEGSRLTVL.

The CDR3 sequence is CAISDPGVGDYGYTF. CDR3 in DNA: TGTGCCATCAGTGATCCAGGGGTAGGAGACTATGGCTACACCTTC. J is TRBJ1-2 and V is TRBV10-3, with D perhaps TRBD1 (6 bases). There are 15 residues in the CDR3. Trimming cost V 3 bases and J 3 bases, with 14 bases left between them. CDR1 and CDR2 from the germline V gene are ENHRY and SYGVKD.

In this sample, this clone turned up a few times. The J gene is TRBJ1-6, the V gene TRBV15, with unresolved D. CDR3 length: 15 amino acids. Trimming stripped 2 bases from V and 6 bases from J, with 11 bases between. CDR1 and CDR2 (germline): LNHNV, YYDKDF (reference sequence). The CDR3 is CATSRFGVTNSPLHF. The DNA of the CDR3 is TGTGCCACCAGCAGATTCGGAGTGACTAATTCACCCCTCCACTTT. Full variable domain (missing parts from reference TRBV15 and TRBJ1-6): DAMVIQNPRYQVTQFGKPVTLSCSQTLNHNVMYWYQQKSSQAPKLLFHYYDKDFNNEADTPDNFQSRRPNTSFCFLDIRSPGLGDTAMYLCATSRFGVTNSPLHFGNGTRLTVT.

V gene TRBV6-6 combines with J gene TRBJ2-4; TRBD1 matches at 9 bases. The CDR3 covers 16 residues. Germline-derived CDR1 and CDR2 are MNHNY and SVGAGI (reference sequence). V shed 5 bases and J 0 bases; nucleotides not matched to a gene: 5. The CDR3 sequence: CASSQGTGLAKNIQYF. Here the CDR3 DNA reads TGTGCCAGCAGTCAAGGGACAGGGCTAGCCAAAAACATTCAGTACTTC.

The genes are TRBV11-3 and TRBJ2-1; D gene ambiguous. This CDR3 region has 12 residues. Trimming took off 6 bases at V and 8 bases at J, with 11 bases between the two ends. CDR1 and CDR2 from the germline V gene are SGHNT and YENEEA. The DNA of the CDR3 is TGTGCCAGCAGGCGAAGAGAGTATGAGCAGTTCTTC. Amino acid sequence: CASRRREYEQFF.

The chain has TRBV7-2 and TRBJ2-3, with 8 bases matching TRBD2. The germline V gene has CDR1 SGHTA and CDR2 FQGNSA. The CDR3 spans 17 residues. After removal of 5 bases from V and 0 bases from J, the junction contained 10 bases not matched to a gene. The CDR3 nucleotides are TGTGCCAGCAGCCTACGGACTAGCTCTAAGAGCACAGATACGCAGTATTTT. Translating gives CASSLRTSSKSTDTQYF.

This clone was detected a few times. CDR3 bases: TGTGCCAGCAGCTTAGGACCGGACAGCGGCCCCTACAATGAGCAGTTCTTC. Protein product: CASSLGPDSGPYNEQFF. This chain links TRBV7-3 with TRBJ2-1; D possibly corresponds to TRBD1 (6 bases). This CDR3 is 17 amino acids long. V was pared by 2 bases and J by 2 bases, with 16 bases between. CDR1 SGHTA and CDR2 FQGTGA come from the germline V gene.

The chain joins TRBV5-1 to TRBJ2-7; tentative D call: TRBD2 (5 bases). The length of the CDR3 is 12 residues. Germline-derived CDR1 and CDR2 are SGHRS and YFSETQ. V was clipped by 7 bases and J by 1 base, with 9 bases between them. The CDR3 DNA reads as TGCGCCAGCCGGACGGGGTCCTACGAGCAGTACTTC. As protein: CASRTGSYEQYF.